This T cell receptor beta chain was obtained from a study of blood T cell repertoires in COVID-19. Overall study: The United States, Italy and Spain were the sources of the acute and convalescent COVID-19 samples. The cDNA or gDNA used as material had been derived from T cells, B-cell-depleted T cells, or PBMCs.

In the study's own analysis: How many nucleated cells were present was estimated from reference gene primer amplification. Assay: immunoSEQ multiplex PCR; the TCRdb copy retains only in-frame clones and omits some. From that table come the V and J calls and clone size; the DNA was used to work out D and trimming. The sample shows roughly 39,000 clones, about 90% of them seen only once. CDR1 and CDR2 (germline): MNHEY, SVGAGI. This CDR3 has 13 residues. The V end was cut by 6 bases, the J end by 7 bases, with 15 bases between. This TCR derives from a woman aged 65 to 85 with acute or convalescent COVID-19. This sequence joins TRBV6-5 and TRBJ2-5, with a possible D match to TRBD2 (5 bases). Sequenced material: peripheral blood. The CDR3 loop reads CASSLRLSGTQYF. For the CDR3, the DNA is TGTGCCAGCAGCCTACGACTATCCGGGACCCAGTACTTC.